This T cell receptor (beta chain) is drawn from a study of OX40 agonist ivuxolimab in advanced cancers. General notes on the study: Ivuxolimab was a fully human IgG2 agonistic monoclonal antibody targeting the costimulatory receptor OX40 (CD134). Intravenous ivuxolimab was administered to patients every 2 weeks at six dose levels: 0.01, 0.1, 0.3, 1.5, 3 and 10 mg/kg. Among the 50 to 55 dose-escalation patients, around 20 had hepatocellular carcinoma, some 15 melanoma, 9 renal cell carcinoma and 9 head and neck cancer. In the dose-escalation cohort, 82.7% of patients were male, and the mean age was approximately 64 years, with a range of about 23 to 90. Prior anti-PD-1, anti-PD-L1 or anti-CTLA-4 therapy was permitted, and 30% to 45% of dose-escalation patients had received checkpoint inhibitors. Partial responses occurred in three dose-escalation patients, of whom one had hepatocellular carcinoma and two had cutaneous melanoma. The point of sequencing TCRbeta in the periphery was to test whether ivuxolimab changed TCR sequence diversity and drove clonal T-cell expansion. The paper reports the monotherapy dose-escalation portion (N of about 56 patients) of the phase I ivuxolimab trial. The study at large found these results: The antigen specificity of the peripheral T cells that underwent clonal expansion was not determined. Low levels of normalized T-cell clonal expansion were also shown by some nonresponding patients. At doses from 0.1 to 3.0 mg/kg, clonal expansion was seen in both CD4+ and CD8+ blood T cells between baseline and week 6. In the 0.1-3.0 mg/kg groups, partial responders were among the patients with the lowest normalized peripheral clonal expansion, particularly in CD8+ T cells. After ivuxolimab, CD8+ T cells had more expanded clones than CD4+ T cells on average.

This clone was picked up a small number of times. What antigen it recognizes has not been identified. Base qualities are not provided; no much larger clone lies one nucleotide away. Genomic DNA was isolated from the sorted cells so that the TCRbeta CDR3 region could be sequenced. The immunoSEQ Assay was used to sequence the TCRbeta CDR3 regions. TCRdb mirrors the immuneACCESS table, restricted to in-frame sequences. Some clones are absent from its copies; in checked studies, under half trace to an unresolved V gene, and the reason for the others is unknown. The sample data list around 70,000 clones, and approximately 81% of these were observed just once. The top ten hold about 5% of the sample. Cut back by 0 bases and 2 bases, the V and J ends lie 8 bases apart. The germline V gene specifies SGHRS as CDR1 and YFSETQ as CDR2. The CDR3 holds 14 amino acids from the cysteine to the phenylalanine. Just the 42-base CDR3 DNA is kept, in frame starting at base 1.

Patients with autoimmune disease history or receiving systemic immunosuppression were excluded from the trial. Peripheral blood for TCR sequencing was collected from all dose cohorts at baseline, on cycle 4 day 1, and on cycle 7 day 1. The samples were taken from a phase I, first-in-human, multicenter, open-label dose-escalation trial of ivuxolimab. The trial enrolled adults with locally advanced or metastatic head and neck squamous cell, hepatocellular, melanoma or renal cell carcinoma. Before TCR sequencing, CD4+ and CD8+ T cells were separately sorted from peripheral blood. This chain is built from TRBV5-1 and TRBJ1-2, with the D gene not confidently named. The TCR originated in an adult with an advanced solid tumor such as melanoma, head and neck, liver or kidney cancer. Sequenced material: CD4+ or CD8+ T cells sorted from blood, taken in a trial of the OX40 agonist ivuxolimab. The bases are TGCGCCAGCAGCTTGGGTATGGAGAACTATGGCTACACCTTC. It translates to CASSLGMENYGYTF.